This TCR beta chain was captured by sequencing in a study of T cells in Graves' hyperthyroidism and ophthalmopathy (dated by TCRdb to 2018 to 2020). In terms of the full investigation: Peripheral blood was sampled at the time of initial diagnosis, prior to any treatment. TCR V-J signatures able to tell the groups apart were searched for in a discovery cohort of 95 to 100 patients, of whom roughly 42 had Graves' ophthalmopathy and 55 to 60 had stable Graves' hyperthyroidism. An independent validation cohort of fewer than 20 hyperthyroidism patients and about 16 patients who later progressed to ophthalmopathy tested prospective prediction of ophthalmopathy. The 75 to 100 discovery patients were randomly divided into training and test sets at a 7:3 ratio. Thyroid tissue and blood T-cell repertoires from six Graves' hyperthyroidism patients were also compared in the study. Following sampling, methimazole starting at 30 mg daily was given to hyperthyroidism patients, and high-dose intravenous methylprednisolone was given to ophthalmopathy patients. According to the paper, TCR Vbeta CDR3 sequencing was carried out on about 140 peripheral blood samples, which came from more than 40 ophthalmopathy, around 75 hyperthyroidism and roughly 17 progressor patients. The paper's findings and limits, for the study overall: Blood samples also contained most of the expanded thyroid clonotypes (frequency above 0.001), which suggests that blood repertoires may reflect thyroid immune responses. No statistical method was used to fix the sample size in advance, and group allocation was not hidden from the investigators. Ophthalmopathy was separated from stable hyperthyroidism by a 13 V-J signature model, with approximately 85% sensitivity and approximately 84% specificity obtained in cross-validation and 80%/75% obtained in testing. In validation, the model predicted progression to ophthalmopathy with approximately 69% sensitivity and around 72% specificity, a median of 6.5 months before onset.

The CDR3 runs 11 residues from the cysteine to the phenylalanine. CDR3 DNA only is kept here, 33 bases in frame from base 1. CDR1 and CDR2, looked up from the germline V gene (reference sequence), are GTSNPN and SVGIG. Trimming removed 2 bases from V and 3 bases from J, leaving 2 bases between the germline ends. To note about this clonotype: This receptor's antigen is unknown. Base qualities are not provided; no much larger clone lies one nucleotide away.

The TCR beta CDR3 regions were amplified from RNA transcripts. The TCR CDR3 was subjected to a first round of RT-PCR using the HTBI primer set and the Qiagen OneStep RT-PCR kit. Libraries were constructed in a second round of multiplex PCR, after which size selection and purification were performed. Paired-end sequencing of the libraries was performed with 100 bp reads on an Illumina HiSeq2000. The paper's processing steps were these. SOAPnuke was used to process the raw data, removing reads that contained adapters or uncalled bases, had a mean Phred below 15, or lacked an exact match to the constant primer or identifier. High-quality paired reads were merged with COPE v1.2.5, and unique nucleotide sequences were defined as clonotypes. MiTCR v1.1 was used to align clonotypes to the IMGT TRBV, TRBD and TRBJ reference segments. The analysis was restricted to V-J combinations with a frequency above 0.0001, which together covered over 99% of the repertoires. The TCS score was defined as F50 (clonal expansion) divided by E x V (chaos), with BLOSUM62-based TCRdist calculated between CDR3 peptides within each V-J. Welch's t-statistics and random forest reduced 450 to 600 V-J features to under 15, which were used in a naive Bayes classifier (R e1071). Using fastp at Q25 and MiXCR, TCRdb reprocessed the public reads and kept productive beta chains. Merged by CDR3 protein, the rows form single entries marked with the most common genes and DNA. TCRdb's processing, not the study's, gives the V and J calls here. The sample records about 300,000 distinct CDR3 sequences, roughly 13% of which are singletons. Together, the top ten hold 7.9% of the sample.

A patient counted as having stable Graves' hyperthyroidism if no progression to ophthalmopathy occurred over 18 months of follow-up. Hyperthyroidism patients were newly diagnosed, with disease duration under 2 months, and aged 18 to 65 years. Any patient with an uncontrolled infection, another autoimmune disease, pregnancy or lactation was excluded. Diagnoses relied on clinical symptoms, serum thyroxine and TRAb, thyroid ultrasound and orbital computed tomography. PBMCs were isolated from 8 to 10 ml of fresh peripheral blood by Ficoll-Paque density gradient centrifugation. Total RNA was extracted using Trizol reagent, and RNA quality was assessed on an Agilent 2100 Bioanalyzer.

In this chain, TRBV30 is recombined with TRBJ2-1, with the D gene not confidently named. This TCR came from a woman aged 40 to 50 with Graves' hyperthyroidism. Sequencing was performed on blood. The sequenced DNA is TGTGCCTGGAGTATCTACAATGAGCAGTTCTTC. It translates as CAWSIYNEQFF.